The rows below give T cell receptor beta chains drawn from one sample of a study of T cell responses to AZD1222 COVID-19 vaccine. Measured with immunoSEQ multiplex PCR; TCRdb has only the in-frame clones, and not every one. The sample contains about 130,000 clones, approximately 85% of which appear only once. The sample was peripheral blood, taken 28 days after the second dose of the MenACWY control vaccine. All receptors come from an adult who received the MenACWY meningococcal vaccine as a control. CDR3s include the opening cysteine and the closing phenylalanine or tryptophan. Fields, in order: clone size, J gene, D gene, V gene, CDR3 length, CDR3 DNA, CDR3 protein. A D gene is named only where the DNA matches it firmly. The size field is filled for only some rows; it gives once, few, many or a size class.

clone size: NA
J gene: TRBJ2-1
D gene: TRBD2
V gene: TRBV11-3
CDR3 length: 17
CDR3 DNA: TGTGCCAGCAGCTTGCCCGGGACTAGCGGGTCTTACAATGAGCAGTTCTTC
CDR3 protein: CASSLPGTSGSYNEQFF

clone size: NA
J gene: TRBJ2-5
D gene: NA
V gene: TRBV10-1
CDR3 length: 12
CDR3 DNA: TGCGCCAGCAGTGATCGGTTTGGTGGCCAGTACTTC
CDR3 protein: CASSDRFGGQYF

clone size: NA
J gene: TRBJ2-1
D gene: NA
V gene: TRBV3-1/TRBV3-2
CDR3 length: 11
CDR3 DNA: TGTGCCAGCAGCCTAGACAATGAGCAGTTCTTC
CDR3 protein: CASSLDNEQFF

clone size: NA
J gene: TRBJ2-2
D gene: NA
V gene: TRBV6-5
CDR3 length: 11
CDR3 DNA: TGTGCCAGCAAGCTCGGCGGGGAGCTGTTTTTT
CDR3 protein: CASKLGGELFF

clone size: NA
J gene: TRBJ1-3
D gene: NA
V gene: TRBV6-5
CDR3 length: 14
CDR3 DNA: TGTGCCATTAGGGGGGGGAGCTCTGGAAACACCATATATTTT
CDR3 protein: CAIRGGSSGNTIYF

clone size: NA
J gene: TRBJ2-5
D gene: TRBD2
V gene: TRBV24-1
CDR3 length: 15
CDR3 DNA: TGTGCCACCAGTGATTCTCGGGCGGGAGCAGAGACCCAGTACTTC
CDR3 protein: CATSDSRAGAETQYF

clone size: NA
J gene: TRBJ1-3
D gene: NA
V gene: TRBV19
CDR3 length: 16
CDR3 DNA: TGTGCCAGTAGTATAGTAGGGCAAGCGGCTGGAAACACCATATATTTT
CDR3 protein: CASSIVGQAAGNTIYF

clone size: NA
J gene: TRBJ2-3
D gene: TRBD2
V gene: TRBV11-2
CDR3 length: 16
CDR3 DNA: TGTGCCAGCAGCCTAAGGGCGGGACTAAGCACAGATACGCAGTATTTT
CDR3 protein: CASSLRAGLSTDTQYF

clone size: once
J gene: TRBJ1-5
D gene: NA
V gene: TRBV28
CDR3 length: 15
CDR3 DNA: TGTGCCAGCAGTTCCCAACTGGATAGCAATCAGCCCCAGCATTTT
CDR3 protein: CASSSQLDSNQPQHF

clone size: NA
J gene: TRBJ1-4
D gene: NA
V gene: TRBV6-5
CDR3 length: 13
CDR3 DNA: TGTGCCAGCAGTTACCGTCCAGTCGAAAAACTGTTTTTT
CDR3 protein: CASSYRPVEKLFF

clone size: NA
J gene: TRBJ1-1
D gene: NA
V gene: TRBV25-1
CDR3 length: 12
CDR3 DNA: TGTGCCAGCAGTGAATTGATCGGCGTAGCTTTCTTT
CDR3 protein: CASSELIGVAFF

clone size: NA
J gene: TRBJ1-1
D gene: NA
V gene: TRBV18
CDR3 length: 16
CDR3 DNA: TGTGCCAGCTCACCCCCTAGGGGGACCAGAGGGACTGAAGCTTTCTTT
CDR3 protein: CASSPPRGTRGTEAFF

clone size: NA
J gene: TRBJ2-3
D gene: TRBD2
V gene: TRBV5-1
CDR3 length: 16
CDR3 DNA: TGCGCCAGCAGGTCCTCCGGGGGGATTAGCACAGATACGCAGTATTTT
CDR3 protein: CASRSSGGISTDTQYF

clone size: NA
J gene: TRBJ1-4
D gene: NA
V gene: TRBV2
CDR3 length: 12
CDR3 DNA: TGTGCCAGCATGGGCCTTAATGAAAAACTGTTTTTT
CDR3 protein: CASMGLNEKLFF

clone size: NA
J gene: TRBJ2-2
D gene: NA
V gene: TRBV19
CDR3 length: 15
CDR3 DNA: TGTGCCAGTAAAGGAGCAGGCTATAACACCGGGGAGCTGTTTTTT
CDR3 protein: CASKGAGYNTGELFF

clone size: once
J gene: TRBJ2-7
D gene: NA
V gene: TRBV11-3
CDR3 length: 13
CDR3 DNA: TGTGCCACCCACCCAGGAGGGTCCTACGAGCAGTACTTC
CDR3 protein: CATHPGGSYEQYF

clone size: NA
J gene: TRBJ2-1
D gene: TRBD2
V gene: TRBV5-1
CDR3 length: 16
CDR3 DNA: TGCGCCAGCACCCTAGGTATCCAGCGGGGGGGGAATGAGCAGTTCTTC
CDR3 protein: CASTLGIQRGGNEQFF

clone size: once
J gene: TRBJ2-2
D gene: NA
V gene: TRBV19
CDR3 length: 15
CDR3 DNA: TGTGCCAGTAGTATAGGGAGGGCTGGCACCGGGGAGCTGTTTTTT
CDR3 protein: CASSIGRAGTGELFF

clone size: NA
J gene: TRBJ2-6
D gene: NA
V gene: TRBV29-1
CDR3 length: 15
CDR3 DNA: TGCAGCGTTGAAGAGGGAATTCCTGGGGCCAACGTCCTGACTTTC
CDR3 protein: CSVEEGIPGANVLTF

clone size: NA
J gene: TRBJ1-1
D gene: NA
V gene: TRBV10-1
CDR3 length: 13
CDR3 DNA: TGCGCCAGCAGTGGAAATCAGAACACTGAAGCTTTCTTT
CDR3 protein: CASSGNQNTEAFF

clone size: NA
J gene: TRBJ2-3
D gene: NA
V gene: TRBV28
CDR3 length: 12
CDR3 DNA: TGTGCCAGCAGTTCGACGCCAGATACGCAGTATTTT
CDR3 protein: CASSSTPDTQYF

clone size: NA
J gene: TRBJ2-6
D gene: TRBD2
V gene: TRBV5-1
CDR3 length: 18
CDR3 DNA: TGCGCCAGCAGCCCCCTGGGGAGCGGGGTCTCTGGGGCCAACGTCCTGACTTTC
CDR3 protein: CASSPLGSGVSGANVLTF

clone size: NA
J gene: TRBJ1-1
D gene: NA
V gene: TRBV9
CDR3 length: 15
CDR3 DNA: TGTGCCAGCAGCGTTACAGGGTCGGGGGTAGCTGAAGCTTTCTTT
CDR3 protein: CASSVTGSGVAEAFF

clone size: NA
J gene: TRBJ2-7
D gene: NA
V gene: TRBV6-2/TRBV6-3
CDR3 length: 15
CDR3 DNA: TGTGCCAGCAGCCCATTTAGCGGAGCAATCTACGAGCAGTACTTC
CDR3 protein: CASSPFSGAIYEQYF

clone size: NA
J gene: TRBJ2-1
D gene: TRBD2
V gene: TRBV7-9
CDR3 length: 16
CDR3 DNA: TGTGCCAGCAGCTTAGGGGCTAGCGGGCACTACAATGAGCAGTTCTTC
CDR3 protein: CASSLGASGHYNEQFF

clone size: NA
J gene: TRBJ1-2
D gene: NA
V gene: TRBV19
CDR3 length: 14
CDR3 DNA: TGTGCCAGTAGTGGGGGGCACTCTGGCTATGGCTACACCTTC
CDR3 protein: CASSGGHSGYGYTF

clone size: NA
J gene: TRBJ2-3
D gene: NA
V gene: TRBV5-6
CDR3 length: 15
CDR3 DNA: TGTGCCAGCAGCTTGGGCGGGGACTCCACAGATACGCAGTATTTT
CDR3 protein: CASSLGGDSTDTQYF

clone size: NA
J gene: TRBJ2-1
D gene: NA
V gene: TRBV5-4
CDR3 length: 16
CDR3 DNA: TGTGCCAGCAGCTTGGCCGGAGGGGGGCAATACAATGAGCAGTTCTTC
CDR3 protein: CASSLAGGGQYNEQFF

clone size: NA
J gene: TRBJ1-1
D gene: TRBD1
V gene: TRBV11-3
CDR3 length: 14
CDR3 DNA: TGTGCCAGCAGCTTCCAGGGGGAAGCGACTGAAGCTTTCTTT
CDR3 protein: CASSFQGEATEAFF

clone size: NA
J gene: TRBJ1-5
D gene: NA
V gene: TRBV18
CDR3 length: 17
CDR3 DNA: TGTGCCAGCTCACCGGGGCCTCCCAGGGGTAGCAATCAGCCCCAGCATTTT
CDR3 protein: CASSPGPPRGSNQPQHF

clone size: NA
J gene: TRBJ2-1
D gene: NA
V gene: TRBV7-9
CDR3 length: 12
CDR3 DNA: TGTGCCAGCAGCTTAATAGAGAATGAGCAGTTCTTC
CDR3 protein: CASSLIENEQFF

clone size: once
J gene: TRBJ2-4
D gene: NA
V gene: TRBV6-5
CDR3 length: 15
CDR3 DNA: TGTGCCAGCTATTCTCCAGGGGGGTCCAAAAACATTCAGTACTTC
CDR3 protein: CASYSPGGSKNIQYF

clone size: NA
J gene: TRBJ1-2
D gene: NA
V gene: TRBV12-2
CDR3 length: 14
CDR3 DNA: TGTGCAAGTCGCTTAGTAGGGGCGAGGTATGGCTACACCTTC
CDR3 protein: CASRLVGARYGYTF

clone size: NA
J gene: TRBJ1-2
D gene: NA
V gene: TRBV29-1
CDR3 length: 14
CDR3 DNA: TGCAGCGTCACTTACAGGGTACGGGACTATGGCTACACCTTC
CDR3 protein: CSVTYRVRDYGYTF

clone size: NA
J gene: TRBJ2-1
D gene: TRBD2
V gene: TRBV24-1
CDR3 length: 18
CDR3 DNA: TGTGCCACCAGTGATCCGGGAAGCGGGAGGGCCAGAGTCAGTGAGCAGTTCTTC
CDR3 protein: CATSDPGSGRARVSEQFF